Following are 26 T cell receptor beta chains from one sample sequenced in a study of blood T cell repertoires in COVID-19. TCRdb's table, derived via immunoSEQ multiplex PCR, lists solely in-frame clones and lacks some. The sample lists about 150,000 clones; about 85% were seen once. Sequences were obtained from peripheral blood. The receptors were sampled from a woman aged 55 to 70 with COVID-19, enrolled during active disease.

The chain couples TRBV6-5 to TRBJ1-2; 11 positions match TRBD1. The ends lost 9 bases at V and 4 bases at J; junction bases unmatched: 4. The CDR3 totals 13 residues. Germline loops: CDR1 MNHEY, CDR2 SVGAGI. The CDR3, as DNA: TGTGCCAGTATGGACAGGGGGCCCTATGGCTACACCTTC. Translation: CASMDRGPYGYTF.

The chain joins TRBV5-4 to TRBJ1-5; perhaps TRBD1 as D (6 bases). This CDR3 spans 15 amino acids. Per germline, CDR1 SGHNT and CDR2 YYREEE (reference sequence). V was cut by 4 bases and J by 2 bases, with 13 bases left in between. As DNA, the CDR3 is TGTGCCAGCAGCAGAGGGGAGGGGGGCAATCAGCCCCAGCATTTT. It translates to CASSRGEGGNQPQHF. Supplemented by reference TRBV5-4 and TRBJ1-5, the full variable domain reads ETGVTQSPTHLIKTRGQQVTLRCSSQSGHNTVSWYQQALGQGPQFIFQYYREEENGRGNFPPRFSGLQFPNYSSELNVNALELDDSALYLCASSRGEGGNQPQHFGDGTRLSIL.

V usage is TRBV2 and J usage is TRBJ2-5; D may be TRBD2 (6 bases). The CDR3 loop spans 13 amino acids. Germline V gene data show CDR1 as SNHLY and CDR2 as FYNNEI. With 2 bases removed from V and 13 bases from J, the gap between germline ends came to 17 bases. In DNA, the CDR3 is TGTGCCAGCAGTGAAAATAGGGGACTCCCGCTGTACTTC. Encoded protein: CASSENRGLPLYF.

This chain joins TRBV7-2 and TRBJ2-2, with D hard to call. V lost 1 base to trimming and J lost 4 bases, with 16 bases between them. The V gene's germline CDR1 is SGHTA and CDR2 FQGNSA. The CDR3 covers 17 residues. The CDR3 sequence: CASSLVAPGDGTGELFF. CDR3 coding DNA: TGTGCCAGCAGCTTAGTCGCTCCAGGTGATGGCACCGGGGAGCTGTTTTTT.

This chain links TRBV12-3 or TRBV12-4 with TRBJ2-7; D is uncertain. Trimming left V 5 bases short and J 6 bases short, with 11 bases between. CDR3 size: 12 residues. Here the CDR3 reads CASSATFAEQYF. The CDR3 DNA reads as TGTGCCAGCAGTGCCACATTCGCCGAGCAGTACTTC.

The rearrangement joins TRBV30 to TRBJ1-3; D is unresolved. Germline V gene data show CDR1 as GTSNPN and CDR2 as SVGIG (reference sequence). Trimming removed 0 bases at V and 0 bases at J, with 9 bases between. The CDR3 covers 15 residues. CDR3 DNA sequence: TGTGCCTGGAGTGTATACGGTTTCTCTGGAAACACCATATATTTT. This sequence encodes CAWSVYGFSGNTIYF.

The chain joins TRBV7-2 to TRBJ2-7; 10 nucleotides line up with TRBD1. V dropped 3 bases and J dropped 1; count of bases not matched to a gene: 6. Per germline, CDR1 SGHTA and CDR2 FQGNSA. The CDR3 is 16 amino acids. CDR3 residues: CASSFSGTGASYEQYV. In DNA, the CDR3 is TGTGCCAGCAGCTTTTCCGGGACAGGGGCGTCCTACGAGCAGTACGTC.

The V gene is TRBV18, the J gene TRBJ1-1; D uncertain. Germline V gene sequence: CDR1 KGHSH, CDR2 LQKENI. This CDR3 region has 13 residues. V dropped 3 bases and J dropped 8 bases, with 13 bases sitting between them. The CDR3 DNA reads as TGTGCCAGCTCACCGGCGAGGGCCTCAGAAGCTTTCTTT. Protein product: CASSPARASEAFF.

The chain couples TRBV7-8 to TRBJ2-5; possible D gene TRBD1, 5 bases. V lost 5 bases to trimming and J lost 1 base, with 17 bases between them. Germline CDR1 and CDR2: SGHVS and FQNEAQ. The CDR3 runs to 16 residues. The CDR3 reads CASSTLRVPIQETQYF. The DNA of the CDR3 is TGTGCCAGCAGCACCCTCAGGGTCCCCATCCAAGAGACCCAGTACTTC. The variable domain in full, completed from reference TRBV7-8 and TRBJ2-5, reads GAGVSQSPRYKVAKRGQDVALRCDPISGHVSLFWYQQALGQGPEFLTYFQNEAQLDKSGLPSDRFFAERPEGSVSTLKIQRTQQEDSAVYLCASSTLRVPIQETQYFGPGTRLLVL.

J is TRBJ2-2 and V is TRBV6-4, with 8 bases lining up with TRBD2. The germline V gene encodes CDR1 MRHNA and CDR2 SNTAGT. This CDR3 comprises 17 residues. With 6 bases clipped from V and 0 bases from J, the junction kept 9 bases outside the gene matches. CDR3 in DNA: TGTGCCAGCAGCCGGACTAGCCGGAGCGCGAACACCGGGGAGCTGTTTTTT. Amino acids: CASSRTSRSANTGELFF.

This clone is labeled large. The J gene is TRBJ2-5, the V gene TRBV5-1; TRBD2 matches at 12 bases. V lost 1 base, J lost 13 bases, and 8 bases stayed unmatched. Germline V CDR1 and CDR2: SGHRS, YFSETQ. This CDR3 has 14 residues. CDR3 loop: CASSLLAGGPNWYF. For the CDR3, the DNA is TGCGCCAGCAGCTTGCTAGCGGGGGGGCCGAATTGGTACTTC.

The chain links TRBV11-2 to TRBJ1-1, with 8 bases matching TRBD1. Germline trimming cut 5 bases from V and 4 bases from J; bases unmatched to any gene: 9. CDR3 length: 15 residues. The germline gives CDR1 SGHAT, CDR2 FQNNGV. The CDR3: CASSNHRTGITEAFF. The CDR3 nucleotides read TGTGCCAGCAGCAACCACCGGACAGGGATCACTGAAGCTTTCTTT. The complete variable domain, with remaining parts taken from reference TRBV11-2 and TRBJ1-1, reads EAGVAQSPRYKIIEKRQSVAFWCNPISGHATLYWYQQILGQGPKLLIQFQNNGVVDDSQLPKDRFSAERLKGVDSTLKIQPAKLEDSAVYLCASSNHRTGITEAFFGQGTRLTVV.

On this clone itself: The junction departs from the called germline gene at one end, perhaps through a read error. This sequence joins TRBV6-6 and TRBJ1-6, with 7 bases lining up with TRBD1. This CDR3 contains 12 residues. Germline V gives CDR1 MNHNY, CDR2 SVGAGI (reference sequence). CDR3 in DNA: TGTGCCAGCACCGAACCCGGACAGGCTTGTCGCTTT. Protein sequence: CASTEPGQACRF.

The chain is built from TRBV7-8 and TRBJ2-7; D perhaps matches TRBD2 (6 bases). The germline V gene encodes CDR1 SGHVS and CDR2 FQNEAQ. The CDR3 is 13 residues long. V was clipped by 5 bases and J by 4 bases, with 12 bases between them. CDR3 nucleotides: TGTGCCAGCAGCGGAGCGGGCTTATACGAGCAGTACTTC. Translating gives CASSGAGLYEQYF.

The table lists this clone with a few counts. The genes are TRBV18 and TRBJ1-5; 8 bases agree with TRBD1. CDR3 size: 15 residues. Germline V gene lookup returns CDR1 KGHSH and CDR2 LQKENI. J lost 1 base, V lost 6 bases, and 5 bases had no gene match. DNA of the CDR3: TGTGCCAGCTCCTCGGACAGGGCAAGCAATCAGCCCCAGCATTTT. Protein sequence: CASSSDRASNQPQHF.

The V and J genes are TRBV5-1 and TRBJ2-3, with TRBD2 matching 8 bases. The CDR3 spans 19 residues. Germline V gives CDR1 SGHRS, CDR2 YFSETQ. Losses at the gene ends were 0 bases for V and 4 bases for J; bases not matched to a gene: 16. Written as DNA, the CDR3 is TGCGCCAGCAGCTTGGGGTCCTCAGCGGGGGTAGGGTGGGCAGATACGCAGTATTTT. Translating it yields CASSLGSSAGVGWADTQYF.

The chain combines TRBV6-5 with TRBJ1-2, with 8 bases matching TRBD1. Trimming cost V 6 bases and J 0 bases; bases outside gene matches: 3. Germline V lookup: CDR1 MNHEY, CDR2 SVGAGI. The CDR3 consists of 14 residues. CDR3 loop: CASRTGGTNYGYTF. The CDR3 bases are TGTGCCAGCAGAACAGGGGGGACTAACTATGGCTACACCTTC.

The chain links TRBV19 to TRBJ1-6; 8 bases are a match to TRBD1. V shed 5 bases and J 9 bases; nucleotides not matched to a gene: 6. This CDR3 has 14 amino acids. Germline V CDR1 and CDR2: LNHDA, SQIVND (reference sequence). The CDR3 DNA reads TGTGCCAGTAGTTTATGGACAGGGCGTTCACCCCTCCACTTT. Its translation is CASSLWTGRSPLHF. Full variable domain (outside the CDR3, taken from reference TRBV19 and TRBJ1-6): DGGITQSPKYLFRKEGQNVTLSCEQNLNHDAMYWYRQDPGQGLRLIYYSQIVNDFQKGDIAEGYSVSREKKESFPLTVTSAQKNPTAFYLCASSLWTGRSPLHFGNGTRLTVT.

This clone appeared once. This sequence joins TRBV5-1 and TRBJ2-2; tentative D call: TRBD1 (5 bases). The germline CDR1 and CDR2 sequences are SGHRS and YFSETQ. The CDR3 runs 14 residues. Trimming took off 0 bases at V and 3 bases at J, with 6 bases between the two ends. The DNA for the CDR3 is TGCGCCAGCAGCTTGGGCAGGGACACCGGGGAGCTGTTTTTT. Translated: CASSLGRDTGELFF.

The CDR3 DNA follows: TGTGCCAGCTCTTCCGACAGCTCTAATCAGCCCCAGCATTTT. It encodes CASSSDSSNQPQHF. This chain joins TRBV18 and TRBJ1-5; a weak D match, TRBD1 (5 bases). The CDR3 has 14 amino acids. Trimming removed 6 bases from V and 4 bases from J, with 13 bases in between. From germline, CDR1 is KGHSH and CDR2 LQKENI.

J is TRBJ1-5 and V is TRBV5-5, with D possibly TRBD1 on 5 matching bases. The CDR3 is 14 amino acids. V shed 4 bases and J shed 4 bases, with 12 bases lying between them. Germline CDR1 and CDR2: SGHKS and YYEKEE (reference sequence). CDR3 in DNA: TGTGCCAGCAGCCCCCCCGGGGGGAATCAGCCCCAGCATTTT. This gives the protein CASSPPGGNQPQHF.

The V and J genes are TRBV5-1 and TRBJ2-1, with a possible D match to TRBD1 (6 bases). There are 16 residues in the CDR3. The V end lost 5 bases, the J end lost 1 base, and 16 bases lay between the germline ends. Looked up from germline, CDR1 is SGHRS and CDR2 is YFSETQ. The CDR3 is CASRAGARRSYNEQFF. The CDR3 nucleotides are TGCGCCAGCAGGGCAGGGGCACGAAGGTCCTACAATGAGCAGTTCTTC.

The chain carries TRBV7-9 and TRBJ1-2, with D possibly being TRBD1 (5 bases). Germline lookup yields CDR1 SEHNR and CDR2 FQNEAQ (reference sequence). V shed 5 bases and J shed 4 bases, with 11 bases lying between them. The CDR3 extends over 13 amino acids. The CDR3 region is CASSLGGSYGYTF. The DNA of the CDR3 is TGTGCCAGCAGCCTGGGGGGTTCCTATGGCTACACCTTC.

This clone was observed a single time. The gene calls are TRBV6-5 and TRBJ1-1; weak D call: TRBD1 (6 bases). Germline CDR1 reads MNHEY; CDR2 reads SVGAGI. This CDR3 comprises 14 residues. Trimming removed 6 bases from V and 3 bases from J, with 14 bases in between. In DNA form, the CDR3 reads TGTGCCAGCAGGCGACCAGACAGGTACACTGAAGCTTTCTTT. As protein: CASRRPDRYTEAFF.

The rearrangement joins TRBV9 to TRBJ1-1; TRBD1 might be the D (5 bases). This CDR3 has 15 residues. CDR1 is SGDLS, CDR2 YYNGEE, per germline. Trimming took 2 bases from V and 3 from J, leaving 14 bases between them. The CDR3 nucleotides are TGTGCCAGCAGCGTTTACGGGGGAGGGGACACTGAAGCTTTCTTT. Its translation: CASSVYGGGDTEAFF. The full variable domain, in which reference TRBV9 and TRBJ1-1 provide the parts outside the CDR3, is DSGVTQTPKHLITATGQRVTLRCSPRSGDLSVYWYQQSLDQGLQFLIQYYNGEERAKGNILERFSAQQFPDLHSELNLSSLELGDSALYFCASSVYGGGDTEAFFGQGTRLTVV.

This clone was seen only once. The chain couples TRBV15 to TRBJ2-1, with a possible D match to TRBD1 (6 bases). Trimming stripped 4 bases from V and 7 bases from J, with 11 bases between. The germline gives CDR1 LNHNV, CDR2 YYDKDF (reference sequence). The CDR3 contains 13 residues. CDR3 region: CATSIFRGNEQFF. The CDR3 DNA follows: TGTGCCACCAGCATCTTCAGGGGTAATGAGCAGTTCTTC.